The following is a TCR beta chain sequence with its context. These data originate in a study of blood T cell repertoires in COVID-19. V trimming: 3 bases; J trimming: 7 bases; junction bases outside the gene matches: 5. Per the germline V gene, CDR1 is SGHAT and CDR2 is FQDESV (reference sequence). The CDR3 extends over 15 amino acids. In the original analysis: Reference gene primer amplification yielded estimated nucleated cell counts. TCRdb keeps only in-frame clones here, not all; method: immunoSEQ multiplex PCR. V, J and clone size derive from that table, while D and trimming were established from the DNA sequence. The sample includes roughly 140,000 clones, around 81% of them seen just once.

The chain joins TRBV11-1 to TRBJ2-1; 11 positions agree with TRBD1. The clonotype originates from a human donor with acute or convalescent COVID-19. The donor label of this sample is uncertain. Sequencing used peripheral blood. CDR3 amino acids: CASSFGTGGGNEQFF. CDR3 bases: TGTGCCAGCAGCTTTGGGACAGGGGGGGGAAATGAGCAGTTCTTC. Together with reference TRBV11-1 and TRBJ2-1, the CDR3 gives the full variable domain: EAEVAQSPRYKITEKSQAVAFWCDPISGHATLYWYRQILGQGPELLVQFQDESVVDDSQLPKDRFSAERLKGVDSTLKIQPAELGDSAMYLCASSFGTGGGNEQFFGPGTRLTVL.